Presented here are 28 T cell receptor beta chains from one specimen sequenced in a study of cytomegalovirus exposure and HLA in healthy donors. PCR amplification relied on 60 Vbeta primers (plus 13 Jbeta primers). Data came from immunoSEQ multiplex PCR; TCRdb stores just in-frame clones and leaves some out. The sample lists over 90,000 clones; 79% were seen once. Sample: PBMCs. These receptors all stem from a man aged 50-59 years in good health and CMV-seropositive.

This chain joins TRBV6-7 and TRBJ1-4, with 8 nucleotides matching TRBD1. TRBV6-7 qualifies as an ORF whose function is uncertain. The CDR3 has 17 residues. Unmatched junction bases numbered 9, after V lost 6 bases and J lost 0 bases. The CDR3 coding sequence is TGTGCCAGCAGCCCGGACAGGGTACTTCCAACTAATGAAAAACTGTTTTTT. This codes for CASSPDRVLPTNEKLFF.

The chain has TRBV6-5 and TRBJ2-3, with TRBD1 identical over 7 bases. Germline trimming cut 2 bases from V and 5 bases from J; bases unmatched to any gene: 7. Germline lookup yields CDR1 MNHEY and CDR2 SVGAGI. This CDR3 has 15 amino acids. CDR3 DNA: TGTGCCAGCAGTTACGGGACAGCGTTTTTAGATACGCAGTATTTT. It is translated as CASSYGTAFLDTQYF.

This chain joins TRBV6-5 and TRBJ2-2; possibly TRBD1 for D (5 bases). Trimming stripped 2 bases from V and 5 bases from J, with 12 bases between. The germline CDR1 and CDR2 sequences are MNHEY and SVGAGI. The CDR3 runs to 15 residues. The CDR3 sequence is CASSYASPGTGELFF. CDR3 nucleotide sequence: TGTGCCAGCAGTTACGCCAGCCCAGGGACCGGGGAGCTGTTTTTT.

The chain uses TRBV29-1 and TRBJ2-5, with 7 bases identical to TRBD1. Germline V gene sequence: CDR1 SQVTM, CDR2 ANQGSEA. The CDR3 length is 12 residues. Trimming removed 7 bases from V and 4 bases from J; junction bases left unmatched: 6. The CDR3 reads CSARTGVETQYF. The CDR3 DNA reads as TGCAGCGCCCGAACAGGGGTAGAGACCCAGTACTTC.

The chain joins TRBV10-3 to TRBJ2-2; possible D gene TRBD2, 6 bases. This CDR3 is 16 amino acids long. Germline V gene data show CDR1 as ENHRY and CDR2 as SYGVKD. V shed 0 bases and J shed 0 bases, with 8 bases lying between them. This CDR3 reads CAISESGGTNTGELFF. The DNA of the CDR3 is TGTGCCATCAGTGAGTCTGGGGGGACGAACACCGGGGAGCTGTTTTTT.

The chain joins TRBV28 to TRBJ1-2, with 8 nucleotides matching TRBD1. The CDR3 extends over 14 amino acids. Looked up from germline, CDR1 is MDHEN and CDR2 is SYDVKM. Trimming cost V 5 bases and J 4 bases; bases outside gene matches: 6. The chain's CDR3 is CASSPWTGSYGYTF. CDR3 DNA: TGTGCCAGCAGTCCTTGGACAGGGAGCTATGGCTACACCTTC.

This clone was seen a few times. The rearrangement links TRBV4-1 to TRBJ2-7; 8 nucleotides align to TRBD2. Germline CDR1 is MGHRA and CDR2 is YSYEKL. The ends lost 4 bases at V and 6 bases at J; junction bases unmatched: 8. CDR3 length: 14 residues. The CDR3 loop is CASSLTGGGSEQYF. CDR3 DNA sequence: TGCGCCAGCAGCCTCACGGGGGGGGGAAGCGAGCAGTACTTC.

The CDR3 nucleotides are TGCGCCAGCAGCGTACCGGGACACGGGGAAGATGAGCAGTTCTTC. This gives the protein CASSVPGHGEDEQFF. The chain carries TRBV5-1 and TRBJ2-1, with D perhaps matching TRBD1 (6 bases). Germline V gene data show CDR1 as SGHRS and CDR2 as YFSETQ. V was shortened by 4 bases and J by 8 bases, with 19 bases between the two germline ends. The length of the CDR3 is 15 residues.

This clone was seen a single time. V and J are TRBV28 and TRBJ2-3, with 8 nucleotides matching TRBD2. Trimming at V came to 6 bases and at J to 7 bases, leaving 12 bases not matched to a gene. Germline CDR1 MDHEN, CDR2 SYDVKM. CDR3 length: 15 residues. The CDR3 nucleotides are TGTGCCAGCAGCCTAGGGGGACTAGTCGGGCATACGCAGTATTTT. Its protein is CASSLGGLVGHTQYF.

The chain joins TRBV7-9 to TRBJ2-5; the match to TRBD2 covers 13 bases. CDR3 length: 16 amino acids. Germline CDR1 and CDR2: SEHNR and FQNEAQ (reference sequence). The trim removed 5 bases at V and 5 bases at J, leaving 8 bases unmatched. CDR3 DNA sequence: TGTGCCAGCAGCCCCGGACTAGCGGGAGTGGAGGAGACCCAGTACTTC. As protein: CASSPGLAGVEETQYF.

The chain joins TRBV7-9 to TRBJ2-3, with a tentative D call TRBD1 (6 bases). Germline CDR1 SEHNR, CDR2 FQNEAQ (reference sequence). This CDR3 comprises 14 residues. Between the trimmed V and J ends, which lost 5 bases and 0 bases, there was a span of 9 bases. The CDR3, as DNA: TGTGCCAGCAGCCTAGGACAGAGCACAGATACGCAGTATTTT. Amino acid sequence: CASSLGQSTDTQYF.

The V call is TRBV9, the J call TRBJ2-1; D unresolved. The CDR3 contains 14 residues. V lost 0 bases, J lost 9 bases, and 13 bases lay in between. Germline V gives CDR1 SGDLS, CDR2 YYNGEE. CDR3 sequence (DNA): TGTGCCAGCAGCGTAGGAAGCCAGGTCTCTGAGCAGTTCTTC. Translation: CASSVGSQVSEQFF. Combining the CDR3 with reference TRBV9 and TRBJ2-1 gives the whole variable domain DSGVTQTPKHLITATGQRVTLRCSPRSGDLSVYWYQQSLDQGLQFLIQYYNGEERAKGNILERFSAQQFPDLHSELNLSSLELGDSALYFCASSVGSQVSEQFFGPGTRLTVL.

The chain combines TRBV30 with TRBJ1-1, with D possibly being TRBD1 (5 bases). V was trimmed by 7 bases and J by 6 bases, leaving 9 bases between them. This CDR3 contains 10 residues. Germline loops: CDR1 GTSNPN, CDR2 SVGIG (reference sequence). The CDR3 spells CASQGSEAFF. CDR3 DNA: TGTGCCTCTCAGGGTTCTGAAGCTTTCTTT.

The chain links TRBV6-1 to TRBJ1-1; D might be TRBD1 (6 bases). This CDR3 spans 15 amino acids. Deletions cut 4 bases from V and 8 bases from J, with 20 bases between. Germline V gives CDR1 MNHNS, CDR2 SASEGT. CDR3 in amino acids: CASSAPIGGLQEAFF. The CDR3 coding sequence is TGTGCCAGCAGTGCTCCCATTGGGGGCCTACAGGAAGCTTTCTTT.

The rearrangement joins TRBV29-1 to TRBJ1-2; weak D call: TRBD1 (5 bases). CDR3 length: 13 amino acids. The germline V gene encodes CDR1 SQVTM and CDR2 ANQGSEA. This CDR3 is CSVWGGSNYGYTF. The CDR3, as DNA: TGCAGTGTCTGGGGGGGATCTAACTATGGCTACACCTTC.

The rearrangement links TRBV11-2 to TRBJ2-7; D possibly corresponds to TRBD2 (6 bases). The CDR3 totals 16 residues. Germline assignment: CDR1 SGHAT and CDR2 FQNNGV. V was clipped by 0 bases and J by 2 bases, with 14 bases between them. The CDR3 nucleotides are TGTGCCAGCAGCTTAGACTTCCGGACTATAACCTACGAGCAGTACTTC. Its protein is CASSLDFRTITYEQYF. The variable domain in full, with the rest retrieved from reference TRBV11-2 and TRBJ2-7, is EAGVAQSPRYKIIEKRQSVAFWCNPISGHATLYWYQQILGQGPKLLIQFQNNGVVDDSQLPKDRFSAERLKGVDSTLKIQPAKLEDSAVYLCASSLDFRTITYEQYFGPGTRLTVT.

The gene calls are TRBV6-6 and TRBJ1-3, with TRBD1 identical over 9 bases. This CDR3 is 15 amino acids long. The germline V gene encodes CDR1 MNHNY and CDR2 SVGAGI (reference sequence). Trimming removed 4 bases from V and 3 bases from J; junction bases left unmatched: 4. The CDR3 spells CASSLQGARGNTIYF. The CDR3 bases are TGTGCCAGCAGTTTACAGGGGGCGCGTGGAAACACCATATATTTT.

The chain joins TRBV28 to TRBJ1-6; the D gene is possibly TRBD1 (5 bases). Germline V gene lookup returns CDR1 MDHEN and CDR2 SYDVKM. The length of the CDR3 is 15 residues. V was pared by 2 bases and J by 8 bases, with 13 bases between. Here the CDR3 DNA reads TGTGCCAGCAGTTTAGGAGTGACAGCGTATTCACCCCTCCACTTT. Protein product: CASSLGVTAYSPLHF. The complete variable domain, with remaining parts taken from reference TRBV28 and TRBJ1-6, reads DVKVTQSSRYLVKRTGEKVFLECVQDMDHENMFWYRQDPGLGLRLIYFSYDVKMKEKGDIPEGYSVSREKKERFSLILESASTNQTSMYLCASSLGVTAYSPLHFGNGTRLTVT.

The rearrangement links TRBV27 to TRBJ2-2, with TRBD2 matching 11 bases. This CDR3 has 16 amino acids. J was trimmed by 3 bases and V by 5 bases; bases with no gene match: 5. Germline V lookup: CDR1 MNHEY, CDR2 SMNVEV (reference sequence). The CDR3 region is CASSALAGGYTGELFF. In DNA form, the CDR3 reads TGTGCCAGCAGTGCCCTAGCGGGAGGCTACACCGGGGAGCTGTTTTTT.

The chain combines TRBV11-3 with TRBJ2-7, with 8 bases aligning to TRBD1. The J segment lost 3 bases and the V segment lost 0 bases, leaving 4 bases of the junction unmatched. The germline V gene has CDR1 SGHNT and CDR2 YENEEA. There are 15 residues in the CDR3. CDR3 in amino acids: CASSLDGTGDYEQYF. CDR3 in DNA: TGTGCCAGCAGCTTAGATGGGACAGGCGACTACGAGCAGTACTTC.

This chain joins TRBV5-1 and TRBJ2-1; 12 nucleotides line up with TRBD2. Germline V CDR1 and CDR2: SGHRS, YFSETQ. Trimming cost V 3 bases and J 6 bases; bases outside gene matches: 7. This CDR3 has 16 residues. CDR3 sequence (DNA): TGCGCCAGCAGCTCGCAGACTAGCGGGAGCCCCAATGAGCAGTTCTTC. Encoded protein: CASSSQTSGSPNEQFF. Looking up the rest from reference TRBV5-1 and TRBJ2-1 gives the full variable domain: KAGVTQTPRYLIKTRGQQVTLSCSPISGHRSVSWYQQTPGQGLQFLFEYFSETQRNKGNFPGRFSGRQFSNSRSEMNVSTLELGDSALYLCASSSQTSGSPNEQFFGPGTRLTVL.

As DNA, the CDR3 is TGTGCCAGCAGGACAGAGTATGGCTACACCTTC. Translation: CASRTEYGYTF. V and J are TRBV27 and TRBJ1-2; possible D gene TRBD1, 5 bases. CDR3 length: 11 amino acids. Trimming took 6 bases from V and 5 from J, leaving 7 bases between them. Germline V gene data show CDR1 as MNHEY and CDR2 as SMNVEV (reference sequence).

The rearrangement joins TRBV28 to TRBJ1-2; no clear D. This CDR3 is built from 12 residues. CDR1 MDHEN and CDR2 SYDVKM come from the germline V gene. Trimming pared 2 bases from V and 5 bases from J, leaving 6 bases between. Here the CDR3 DNA reads TGTGCCAGCAGTTTACGGAGGTATGGCTACACCTTC. Translating it yields CASSLRRYGYTF.

V and J are TRBV27 and TRBJ2-7, with 12 bases that match TRBD2. The CDR3 contains 14 residues. CDR1 and CDR2 from the germline V gene are MNHEY and SMNVEV (reference sequence). Trimming removed 4 bases from V and 3 bases from J; junction bases left unmatched: 1. The CDR3: CASSWTSGNYEQYF. DNA for the CDR3: TGTGCCAGCAGTTGGACTAGCGGGAACTACGAGCAGTACTTC.

This rearrangement joins TRBV7-9 to TRBJ2-2; possibly TRBD1 for D (5 bases). This CDR3 has 13 amino acids. The germline gives CDR1 SEHNR, CDR2 FQNEAQ (reference sequence). Between the trimmed V and J ends, which lost 2 bases and 4 bases, there was a span of 5 bases. For the CDR3, the DNA is TGTGCCAGCAGCTTACAGGGCACCGGGGAGCTGTTTTTT. Protein product: CASSLQGTGELFF.

The gene calls are TRBV7-3 and TRBJ2-2, with 9 bases that match TRBD1. J gave up 6 bases and V 5 bases, and 7 bases lay outside the gene matches. Germline lookup yields CDR1 SGHTA and CDR2 FQGTGA. This CDR3 spans 15 amino acids. Here the CDR3 reads CASSLRQGGAGELFF. CDR3 in DNA: TGTGCCAGCAGCCTTCGACAGGGGGGGGCCGGGGAGCTGTTTTTT.

In its sample, this clone was seen a few times. The sample carries other DNA sequences with the same CDR3. This chain uses TRBV5-1 with TRBJ2-1; 11 bases are shared with TRBD2. With 0 bases clipped from V and 7 bases from J, the junction kept 3 bases outside the gene matches. The CDR3 runs to 15 residues. CDR1 and CDR2 (germline): SGHRS, YFSETQ. DNA of the CDR3: TGCGCCAGCAGCTTGGGACTAGCGGGACATAATGAGCAGTTCTTC. Residues: CASSLGLAGHNEQFF.

In its sample, this clone was seen once. The chain recombines TRBV19 with TRBJ1-5, with D possibly TRBD1 on 6 matching bases. The CDR3 contains 17 residues. CDR1 is LNHDA and CDR2 is SQIVND in the germline V gene (reference sequence). The germline V and J ends were trimmed by 7 bases and 3 bases, with 22 bases remaining between them. The chain's CDR3 is CASTPRQDTGHNQPQHF. For the CDR3, the DNA is TGTGCCAGTACCCCTCGCCAGGACACAGGGCACAATCAGCCCCAGCATTTT.